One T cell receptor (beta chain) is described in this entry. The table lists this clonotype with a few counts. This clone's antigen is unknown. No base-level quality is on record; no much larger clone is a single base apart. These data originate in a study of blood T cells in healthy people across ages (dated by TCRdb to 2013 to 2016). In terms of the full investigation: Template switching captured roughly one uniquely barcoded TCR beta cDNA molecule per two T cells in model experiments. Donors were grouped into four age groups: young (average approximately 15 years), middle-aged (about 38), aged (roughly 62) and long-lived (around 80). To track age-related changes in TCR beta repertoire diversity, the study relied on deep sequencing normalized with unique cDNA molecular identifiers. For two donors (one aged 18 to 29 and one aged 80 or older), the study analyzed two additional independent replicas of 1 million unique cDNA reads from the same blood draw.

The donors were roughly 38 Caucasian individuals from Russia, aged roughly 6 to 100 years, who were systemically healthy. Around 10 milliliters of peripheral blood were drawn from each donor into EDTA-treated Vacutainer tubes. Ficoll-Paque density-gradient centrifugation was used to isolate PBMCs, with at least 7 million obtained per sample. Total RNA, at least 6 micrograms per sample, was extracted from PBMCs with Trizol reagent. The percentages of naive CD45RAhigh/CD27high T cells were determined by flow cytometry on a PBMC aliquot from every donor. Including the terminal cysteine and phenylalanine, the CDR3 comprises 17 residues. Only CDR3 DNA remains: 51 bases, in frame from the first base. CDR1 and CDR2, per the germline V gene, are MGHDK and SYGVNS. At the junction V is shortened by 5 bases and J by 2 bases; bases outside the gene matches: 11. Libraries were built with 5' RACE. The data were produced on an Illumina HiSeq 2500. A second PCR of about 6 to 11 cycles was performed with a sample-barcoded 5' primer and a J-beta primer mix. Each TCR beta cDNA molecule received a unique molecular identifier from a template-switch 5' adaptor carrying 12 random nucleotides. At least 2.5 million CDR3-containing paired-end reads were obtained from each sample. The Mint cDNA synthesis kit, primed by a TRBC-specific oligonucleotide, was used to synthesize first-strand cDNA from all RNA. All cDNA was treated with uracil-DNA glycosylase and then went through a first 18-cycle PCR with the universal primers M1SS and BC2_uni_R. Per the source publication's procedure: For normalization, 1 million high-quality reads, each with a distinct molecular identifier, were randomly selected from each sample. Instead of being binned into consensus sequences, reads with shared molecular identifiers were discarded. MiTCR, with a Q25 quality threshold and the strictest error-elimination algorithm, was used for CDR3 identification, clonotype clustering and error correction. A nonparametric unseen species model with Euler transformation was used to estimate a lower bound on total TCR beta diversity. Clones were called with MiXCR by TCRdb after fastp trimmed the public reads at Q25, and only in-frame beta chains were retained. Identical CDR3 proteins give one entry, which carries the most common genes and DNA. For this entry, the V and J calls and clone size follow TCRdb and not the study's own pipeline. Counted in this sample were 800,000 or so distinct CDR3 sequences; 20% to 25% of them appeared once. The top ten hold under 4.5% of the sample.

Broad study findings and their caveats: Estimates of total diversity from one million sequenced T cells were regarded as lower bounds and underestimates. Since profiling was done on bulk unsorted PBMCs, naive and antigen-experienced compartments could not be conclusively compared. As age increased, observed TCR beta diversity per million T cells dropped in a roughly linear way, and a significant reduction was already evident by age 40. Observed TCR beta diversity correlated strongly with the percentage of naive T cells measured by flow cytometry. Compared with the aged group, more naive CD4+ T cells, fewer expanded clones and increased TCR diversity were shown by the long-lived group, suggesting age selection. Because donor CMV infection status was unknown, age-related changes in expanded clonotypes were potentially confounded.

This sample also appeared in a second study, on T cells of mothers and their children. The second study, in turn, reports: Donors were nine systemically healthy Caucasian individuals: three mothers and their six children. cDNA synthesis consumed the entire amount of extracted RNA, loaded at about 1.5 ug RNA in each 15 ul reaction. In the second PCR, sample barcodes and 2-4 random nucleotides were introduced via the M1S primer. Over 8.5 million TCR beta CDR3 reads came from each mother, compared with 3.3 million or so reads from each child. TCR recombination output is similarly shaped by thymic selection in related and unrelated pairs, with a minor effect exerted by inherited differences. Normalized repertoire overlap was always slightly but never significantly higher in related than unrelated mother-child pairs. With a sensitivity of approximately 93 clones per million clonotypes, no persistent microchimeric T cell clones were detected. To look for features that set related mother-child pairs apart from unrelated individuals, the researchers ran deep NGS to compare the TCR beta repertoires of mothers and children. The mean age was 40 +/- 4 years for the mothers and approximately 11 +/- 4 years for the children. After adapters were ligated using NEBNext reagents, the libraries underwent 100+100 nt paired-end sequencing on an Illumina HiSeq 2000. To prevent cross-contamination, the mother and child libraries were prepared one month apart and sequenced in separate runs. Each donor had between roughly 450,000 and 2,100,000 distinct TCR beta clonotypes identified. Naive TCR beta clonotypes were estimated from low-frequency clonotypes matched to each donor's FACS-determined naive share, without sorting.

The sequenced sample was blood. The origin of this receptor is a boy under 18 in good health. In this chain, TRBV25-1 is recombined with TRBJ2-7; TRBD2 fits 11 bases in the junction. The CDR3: CASSPPGLAELTYEQYF. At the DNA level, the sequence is TGTGCCAGCAGTCCTCCGGGACTAGCGGAACTTACCTACGAGCAGTACTTC.